This T cell receptor beta chain was documented in a study of memory CD4+ T cells and cytomegalovirus serostatus. Study background: This sample comes from healthy Belgian adults, fewer than 10 CMV seropositive, under 25 seronegative.

Sequencing used immunoSEQ multiplex PCR; TCRdb keeps in-frame clones, though not all of them. The table has around 99,000 clones, around 80% seen once; the top ten hold approximately 4%. V was clipped by 6 bases and J by 4 bases, with 12 bases between them. The CDR3 is made up of 14 amino acids. CDR1 is MNHNY and CDR2 is SVGAGI in the germline V gene (reference sequence). Single viable CD3+CD4+CD8-CD45RO+ cells were sorted as the memory CD4+ T cells. Serum IgG to CMV pp150, pp28, p38 and p52 defined serostatus. Positive selection with CD4 microbeads enriched total CD4+ T cells. The TCR originated in an adult in good health and CMV-seropositive. Source material: memory CD4+ T cells from blood. The V and J genes are TRBV6-6 and TRBJ2-2; weak D call: TRBD1 (6 bases). The CDR3 reads CASRSGVGTGELFF. DNA for the CDR3: TGTGCCAGCAGGTCAGGGGTGGGCACCGGGGAGCTGTTTTTT.